This T cell receptor beta chain was identified during a study of T cell responses to AZD1222 COVID-19 vaccine. Turning to the study itself: Recipients boosted at about 4 weeks or about 12 weeks are pooled. General study results and limits: White British ancestry dominated among donors, who included more females, and clonal diversity was possibly underestimated. Spike-specific TCR breadth rose after two AZD1222 doses, and depth rose as well. Unmutated variant regions reportedly attract nearly half of all spike-specific TCRs.

The length of the CDR3 is 15 residues. Germline CDR1 and CDR2: MDHEN and SYDVKM. The ends lost 5 bases at V and 2 bases at J; junction bases unmatched: 2. On this clone itself: Its target is not known.

Here immunoSEQ multiplex PCR was the method, and the copy in TCRdb shows in-frame clones only, minus some. The table has 150,000 to 200,000 clones, roughly nine tenths seen once. The chain links TRBV28 to TRBJ1-4; TRBD1 matches 10 bases. The clonotype comes from an adult in good health. This sample comprised peripheral blood, obtained on day 0 of AZD1222 vaccination. This CDR3 reads CASSDRGRTNEKLFF. For the CDR3, the DNA is TGTGCCAGCAGTGACAGGGGGCGGACTAATGAAAAACTGTTTTTT.